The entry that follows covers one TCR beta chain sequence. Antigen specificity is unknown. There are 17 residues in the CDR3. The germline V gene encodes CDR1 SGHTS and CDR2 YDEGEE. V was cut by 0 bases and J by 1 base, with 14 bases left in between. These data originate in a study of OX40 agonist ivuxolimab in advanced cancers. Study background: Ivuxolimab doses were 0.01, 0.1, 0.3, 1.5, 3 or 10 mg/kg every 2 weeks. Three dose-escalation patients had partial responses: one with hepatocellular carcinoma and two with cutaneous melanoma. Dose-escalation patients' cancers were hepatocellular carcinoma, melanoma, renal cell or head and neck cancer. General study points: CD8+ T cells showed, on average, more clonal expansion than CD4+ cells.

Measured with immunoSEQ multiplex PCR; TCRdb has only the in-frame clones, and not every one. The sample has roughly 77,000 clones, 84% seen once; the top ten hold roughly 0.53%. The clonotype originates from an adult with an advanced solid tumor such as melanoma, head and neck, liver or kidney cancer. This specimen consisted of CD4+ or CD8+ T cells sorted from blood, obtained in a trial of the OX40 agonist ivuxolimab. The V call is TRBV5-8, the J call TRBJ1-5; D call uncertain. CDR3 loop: CASSLAPGGSSNQPQHF. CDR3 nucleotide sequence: TGTGCCAGCAGCTTGGCTCCAGGCGGGTCGAGCAATCAGCCCCAGCATTTT.